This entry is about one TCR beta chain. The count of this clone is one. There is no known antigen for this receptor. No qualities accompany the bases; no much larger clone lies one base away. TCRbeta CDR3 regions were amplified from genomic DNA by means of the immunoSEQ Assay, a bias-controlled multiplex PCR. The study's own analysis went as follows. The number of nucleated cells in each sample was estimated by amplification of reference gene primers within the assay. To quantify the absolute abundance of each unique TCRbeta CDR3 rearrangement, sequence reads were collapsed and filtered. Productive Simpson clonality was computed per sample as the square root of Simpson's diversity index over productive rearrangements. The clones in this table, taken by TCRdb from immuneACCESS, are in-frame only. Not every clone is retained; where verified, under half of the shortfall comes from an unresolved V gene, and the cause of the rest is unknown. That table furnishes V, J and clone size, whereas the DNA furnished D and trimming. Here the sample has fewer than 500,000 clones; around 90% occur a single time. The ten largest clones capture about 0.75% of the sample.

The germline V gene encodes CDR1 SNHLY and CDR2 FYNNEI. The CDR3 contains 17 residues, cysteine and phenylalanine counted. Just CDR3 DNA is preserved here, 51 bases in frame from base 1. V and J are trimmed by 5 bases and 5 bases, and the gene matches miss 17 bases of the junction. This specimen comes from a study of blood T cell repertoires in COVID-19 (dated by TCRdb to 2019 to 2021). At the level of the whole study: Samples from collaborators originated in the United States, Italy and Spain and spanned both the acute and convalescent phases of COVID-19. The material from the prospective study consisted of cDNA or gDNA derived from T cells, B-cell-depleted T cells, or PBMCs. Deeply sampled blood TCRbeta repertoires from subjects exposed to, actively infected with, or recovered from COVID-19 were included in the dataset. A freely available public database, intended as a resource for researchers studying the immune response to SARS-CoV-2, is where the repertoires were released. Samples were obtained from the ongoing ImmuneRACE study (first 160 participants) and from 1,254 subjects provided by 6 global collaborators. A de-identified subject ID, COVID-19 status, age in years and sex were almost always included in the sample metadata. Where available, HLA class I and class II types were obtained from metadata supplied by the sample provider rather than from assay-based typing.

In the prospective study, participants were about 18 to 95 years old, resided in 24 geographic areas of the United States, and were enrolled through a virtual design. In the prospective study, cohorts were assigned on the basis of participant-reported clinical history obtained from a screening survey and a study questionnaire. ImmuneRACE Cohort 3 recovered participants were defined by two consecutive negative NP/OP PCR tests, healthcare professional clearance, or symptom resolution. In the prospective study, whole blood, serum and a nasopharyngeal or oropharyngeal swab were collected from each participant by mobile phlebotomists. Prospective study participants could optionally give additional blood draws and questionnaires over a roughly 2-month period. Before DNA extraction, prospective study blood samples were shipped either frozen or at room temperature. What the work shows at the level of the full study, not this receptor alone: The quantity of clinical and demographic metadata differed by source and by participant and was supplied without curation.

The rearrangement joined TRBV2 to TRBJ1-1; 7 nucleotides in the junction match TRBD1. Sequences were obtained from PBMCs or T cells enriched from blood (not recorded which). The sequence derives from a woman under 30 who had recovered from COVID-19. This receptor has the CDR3 CASSSILPEGARTEAFF. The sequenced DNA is TGTGCCAGCAGTTCCATTCTTCCGGAGGGGGCAAGAACTGAAGCTTTCTTT.